Listed here are 17 T cell receptor beta chains from one sample, sequenced in a study of T cells in lung cancer brain metastases. Profiled with immunoSEQ multiplex PCR; TCRdb holds only in-frame clones, not every one. The table shows 3,200 or so clones, with approximately 87% occurring only once. The source material was tumor tissue from the primary lung tumor. These receptors were taken from a woman aged 50 to 65 with non-small cell lung cancer.

The CDR3 sequence: CASSFQLATNEKLFF. The CDR3 DNA is TGTGCCAGCAGTTTCCAATTGGCAACTAATGAAAAACTGTTTTTT. The V gene is TRBV7-2, the J gene TRBJ1-4; D call uncertain. This CDR3 spans 15 amino acids. Germline CDR1 and CDR2: SGHTA and FQGNSA. Trimming took 6 bases from V and 0 from J, leaving 11 bases between them.

This chain links TRBV6-5 with TRBJ2-6; 7 nucleotides line up with TRBD1. After removal of 5 bases from V and 2 bases from J, the junction contained 3 bases not matched to a gene. CDR3 length: 15 amino acids. The germline V gene encodes CDR1 MNHEY and CDR2 SVGAGI. CDR3 residues: CASSQTGTGANVLTF. CDR3 in DNA: TGTGCCAGCAGTCAGACAGGGACTGGGGCCAACGTCCTGACTTTC.

The chain recombines TRBV5-1 with TRBJ1-3, with 8 bases fitting TRBD1. Germline V CDR1 and CDR2: SGHRS, YFSETQ. With V trimmed by 0 bases and J by 5 bases, 10 bases remained unmatched. The CDR3 extends over 17 amino acids. In nucleotides, the CDR3 is TGCGCCAGCAGCTTGGCGTCGCAGGGGGCCGAAAGAAACACCATATATTTT. The encoded protein is CASSLASQGAERNTIYF. Together with reference TRBV5-1 and TRBJ1-3, the CDR3 gives the full variable domain: KAGVTQTPRYLIKTRGQQVTLSCSPISGHRSVSWYQQTPGQGLQFLFEYFSETQRNKGNFPGRFSGRQFSNSRSEMNVSTLELGDSALYLCASSLASQGAERNTIYFGEGSWLTVV.

Only a few counts were recorded for this clone. This chain joins TRBV5-1 and TRBJ2-1; D possibly corresponds to TRBD2 (5 bases). The CDR3 is 13 residues long. Trimming pared 0 bases from V and 8 bases from J, leaving 9 bases between. CDR1 is SGHRS and CDR2 is YFSETQ in the germline V gene. CDR3 DNA sequence: TGCGCCAGCAGCTTGGGAGGGAACCATGAGCAGTTCTTC. Its translation is CASSLGGNHEQFF.

This clone occurred a few times. The chain couples TRBV4-3 to TRBJ2-3; D not resolved. Germline V CDR1 and CDR2: LGHNA, YSLEER. V lost 1 base and J 2 bases, leaving 13 bases between the germline ends. This CDR3 comprises 16 residues. The CDR3 is CASSQARGSFTDTQYF. The CDR3 DNA reads as TGCGCCAGCAGCCAAGCGAGAGGATCGTTCACAGATACGCAGTATTTT.

The chain has TRBV9 and TRBJ1-2, with D unclear. Germline V gives CDR1 SGDLS, CDR2 YYNGEE. V was pared by 0 bases and J by 8 bases, with 17 bases between. The CDR3 is 15 residues long. The CDR3 loop reads CASSVDLGGPHGYTF. CDR3 in DNA: TGTGCCAGCAGCGTAGACCTGGGAGGGCCTCACGGCTACACCTTC.

This chain joins TRBV5-1 and TRBJ2-3, with 10 bases fitting TRBD1. CDR1 is SGHRS and CDR2 is YFSETQ in the germline V gene. The CDR3 is 14 residues long. Trimming cost V 1 base and J 6 bases; bases outside gene matches: 2. The CDR3 spells CASSLRGQGDTQYF. DNA for the CDR3: TGCGCCAGCAGCTTGCGGGGACAGGGGGATACGCAGTATTTT.

The J gene is TRBJ1-1, the V gene TRBV15, with unresolved D. The germline V gene has CDR1 LNHNV and CDR2 YYDKDF (reference sequence). This CDR3 contains 13 residues. Trimming took 0 bases from V and 5 from J, leaving 7 bases between them. The CDR3: CATSRDRWTEAFF. CDR3 nucleotide sequence: TGTGCCACCAGCAGAGATCGTTGGACTGAAGCTTTCTTT.

The rearrangement links TRBV7-9 to TRBJ1-1; D ambiguous. CDR1 and CDR2 from the germline V gene are SEHNR and FQNEAQ (reference sequence). V shed 0 bases and J shed 5 bases, with 4 bases lying between them. This CDR3 is built from 12 residues. CDR3 bases: TGTGCCAGCAGCTTAGCGCAGACTGAAGCTTTCTTT. Translated, it gives CASSLAQTEAFF.

The genes are TRBV29-1 and TRBJ1-1; possible D gene TRBD1, 5 bases. V was cut by 7 bases and J by 4 bases, with 22 bases left in between. Per germline, CDR1 SQVTM and CDR2 ANQGSEA. The CDR3 totals 15 residues. The CDR3 DNA sequence: TGCAGCGCATCCCCCGGGGGGACGGGGATCACTGAAGCTTTCTTT. Translating gives CSASPGGTGITEAFF.

The sample holds one count of this clone. V gene TRBV10-3 combines with J gene TRBJ2-5; tentatively, D is TRBD2 (6 bases). The CDR3 consists of 16 residues. Trimming left V 5 bases short and J 1 base short, with 17 bases between. Germline CDR1 is ENHRY and CDR2 is SYGVKD. The CDR3 reads CAISKYTGTRQETQYF. In DNA form, the CDR3 reads TGTGCCATCAGTAAATACACCGGGACTCGCCAAGAGACCCAGTACTTC.

The rearrangement joins TRBV6-1 to TRBJ2-7; no firm D call. The CDR3 is 14 residues long. V was cut by 2 bases and J by 1 base, with 9 bases left in between. CDR1 is MNHNS and CDR2 is SASEGT in the germline V gene. CDR3 coding DNA: TGTGCCAGCAGTGAAAAGGGTCAGTCCTACGAGCAGTACTTC. Protein: CASSEKGQSYEQYF.

This clone was seen once. The chain couples TRBV11-2 to TRBJ2-3; 7 bases are a match to TRBD2. V gave up 4 bases and J gave up 0 bases; unmatched junction bases: 13. The CDR3 length is 18 residues. Germline V lookup: CDR1 SGHAT, CDR2 FQNNGV. The CDR3 loop is CASSSTPRRGLSTDTQYF. Here the CDR3 DNA reads TGTGCCAGCAGCTCGACCCCGAGGCGGGGGTTGAGCACAGATACGCAGTATTTT.

This chain joins TRBV21-1 and TRBJ2-7; the DNA was not used to check the table's D call, TRBD1. TRBV21-1 constitutes a pseudogene. The CDR3 consists of 13 residues. The CDR3 region has the DNA TGTGCCAGCAGCCCTCAGGGGTACGGCGAGCAGTACTTC. It specifies CASSPQGYGEQYF.

V usage is TRBV7-2 and J usage is TRBJ2-2, with D hard to call. Per the germline V gene, CDR1 is SGHTA and CDR2 is FQGNSA. This CDR3 comprises 14 residues. V was clipped by 2 bases and J by 8 bases, with 12 bases between them. The CDR3 sequence: CASSLRGGAGELFF. The CDR3 coding sequence is TGTGCCAGCAGCTTACGAGGTGGCGCGGGGGAGCTGTTTTTT.

The chain employs TRBV5-6 and TRBJ2-3; 11 positions agree with TRBD2. The V segment lost 2 bases and the J segment 3 bases; nucleotides outside the gene matches: 5. CDR1 is SGHDT and CDR2 is YYEEEE in the germline V gene. This CDR3 has 16 amino acids. In DNA, the CDR3 is TGTGCCAGCAGCTTTAGCGGGGGGGGCAGTACAGATACGCAGTATTTT. It specifies CASSFSGGGSTDTQYF.

The chain combines TRBV2 with TRBJ2-3; TRBD1 agrees at 7 bases. J lost 3 bases, V lost 1 base, and 4 bases had no gene match. Germline CDR1 reads SNHLY; CDR2 reads FYNNEI. There are 15 residues in the CDR3. CDR3 in amino acids: CASSEGKGATDTQYF. CDR3 nucleotide sequence: TGTGCCAGCAGTGAAGGAAAGGGGGCGACAGATACGCAGTATTTT.